Listed here are 31 T cell receptor beta chains from one sample, sequenced in a study of early T cells in non-severe SARS-CoV-2 infection. TCRdb re-analysed the 5' RACE reads in MiXCR, keeping a single row per CDR3 protein. The sample shows around 50,000 distinct CDR3 sequences, over 9.5% of them seen only once. Source material: whole blood. The receptors derive from an adult who was a healthcare worker with PCR-confirmed SARS-CoV-2 infection or an uninfected control (not recorded which).

This clonotype was seen more than once but under ten times. V and J are TRBV3-1 and TRBJ2-7; no clear D gene. The CDR3 runs 11 residues. V was cut by 5 bases and J by 7 bases, with 9 bases left in between. Germline assignment: CDR1 LGHDT and CDR2 YNNKEL (reference sequence). The DNA of the CDR3 is TGTGCCAGCAGCTCAGTCGGTGAGCAGTACTTC. It encodes CASSSVGEQYF.

This clonotype was seen more than once but under ten times. V gene TRBV7-9 combines with J gene TRBJ1-1, with D maybe TRBD1 (6 bases). The germline gives CDR1 SEHNR, CDR2 FQNEAQ (reference sequence). This CDR3 comprises 14 residues. The V end was cut by 9 bases, the J end by 3 bases, with 17 bases between. The CDR3 region has the DNA TGTGCCAGTTCCATGGTGGGGGCTGACACTGAAGCTTTCTTT. This sequence encodes CASSMVGADTEAFF.

This clonotype appeared many times. The chain employs TRBV2 and TRBJ2-1, with D unclear. V lost 4 bases to trimming and J lost 8 bases, with 15 bases between them. The CDR3 is made up of 14 amino acids. The V gene's germline CDR1 is SNHLY and CDR2 FYNNEI. The CDR3 loop reads CASSGDGKAHEQFF. In nucleotides, the CDR3 is TGTGCCAGCAGTGGAGACGGCAAGGCCCATGAGCAGTTCTTC. Complete variable domain (other parts from reference TRBV2 and TRBJ2-1): EPEVTQTPSHQVTQMGQEVILRCVPISNHLYFYWYRQILGQKVEFLVSFYNNEISEKSEIFDDQFSVERPDGSNFTLKIRSTKLEDSAMYFCASSGDGKAHEQFFGPGTRLTVL.

This chain connects TRBV20-1 to TRBJ2-1, with D possibly TRBD2 on 6 matching bases. From germline, CDR1 is DFQATT and CDR2 SNEGSKA (reference sequence). V lost 1 base and J 9 bases, leaving 13 bases between the germline ends. The CDR3 sequence is 13 residues long. CDR3 protein: CSARAGGKAEQFF. In DNA form, the CDR3 reads TGCAGTGCTAGAGCGGGCGGGAAGGCTGAGCAGTTCTTC.

This clonotype was recorded at least ten times. This rearrangement joins TRBV18 to TRBJ2-1; D may be TRBD2 (8 bases). Trimming left V 5 bases short and J 3 bases short, with 20 bases between. The CDR3 has 17 amino acids. Germline assignment: CDR1 KGHSH and CDR2 LQKENI. CDR3 DNA sequence: TGTGCCAGCTCAGCGCGGGGGGACGGGACAGTCTACAATGAGCAGTTCTTC. As protein: CASSARGDGTVYNEQFF.

This clonotype was detected many times. At one end, the junction sequence differs from germline, possibly due to a read error. V gene TRBV20-1 combines with J gene TRBJ2-6; D might be TRBD1 or TRBD2, each matching 6 bases. Germline loops: CDR1 DFQATT, CDR2 SNEGSKA (reference sequence). The CDR3 runs to 17 residues. CDR3 DNA: TGCAGTGCTCGAGAGGGGGGACGTCCCTCTGGGGCCAACGTCCTGACTTTC. This codes for CSAREGGRPSGANVLTF.

This rearrangement joins TRBV20-1 to TRBJ2-7; D not certain. The CDR3 extends over 14 amino acids. V was cut by 4 bases and J by 3 bases, with 16 bases left in between. Looked up from germline, CDR1 is DFQATT and CDR2 is SNEGSKA (reference sequence). The CDR3 coding sequence is TGCAGTGCTAATAGGGCCGGCCCTCACTACGAGCAGTACTTC. Amino acids: CSANRAGPHYEQYF.

This clonotype was observed a few times. The V gene is TRBV11-3, the J gene TRBJ1-2, with TRBD1 as a possible D gene (6 bases). Germline CDR1 reads SGHNT; CDR2 reads YENEEA. V was trimmed by 5 bases and J by 8 bases, leaving 24 bases between them. The CDR3 is 16 amino acids. The CDR3 loop reads CASSPYGGGGFSGYTF. As DNA, the CDR3 is TGTGCCAGCAGCCCCTATGGAGGGGGTGGCTTTAGCGGCTACACCTTC. Variable domain in full (rest from reference TRBV11-3 and TRBJ1-2): EAGVVQSPRYKIIEKKQPVAFWCNPISGHNTLYWYLQNLGQGPELLIRYENEEAVDDSQLPKDRFSAERLKGVDSTLKIQPAELGDSAVYLCASSPYGGGGFSGYTFGSGTRLTVV.

This clonotype was counted ten times or more. This chain connects TRBV27 to TRBJ1-1; D gene ambiguous. Germline lookup yields CDR1 MNHEY and CDR2 SMNVEV (reference sequence). CDR3 size: 13 residues. Trimming stripped 0 bases from V and 0 bases from J, with 2 bases between. The CDR3, as DNA: TGTGCCAGCAGTTTATCAGTGAACACTGAAGCTTTCTTT. This gives the protein CASSLSVNTEAFF.

This clonotype appeared many times. The CDR3 sequence is CASATHAGAGYNEQFF. CDR3 coding DNA: TGTGCCAGCGCCACCCACGCGGGAGCCGGCTACAATGAGCAGTTCTTC. V is TRBV6-2 or TRBV6-3 and J is TRBJ2-1; 7 nucleotides agree with TRBD2. Germline V lookup: CDR1 MNHEY, CDR2 SVGEGT. V lost 8 bases and J lost 3; bases outside the gene matches: 13. CDR3 length: 16 amino acids.

This chain connects TRBV15 to TRBJ2-1; D remains ambiguous. Trimming took 3 bases from V and 0 from J, leaving 6 bases between them. This CDR3 has 14 residues. CDR1 and CDR2 (germline): LNHNV, YYDKDF (reference sequence). The CDR3 coding sequence is TGTGCCACCAGCAGGGATACCTCCTACAATGAGCAGTTCTTC. It encodes CATSRDTSYNEQFF.

This clonotype was seen at least ten times. The chain has TRBV29-1 and TRBJ1-1, with D possibly being TRBD1 (5 bases). V lost 2 bases and J 6 bases, leaving 13 bases between the germline ends. Germline V lookup: CDR1 SQVTM, CDR2 ANQGSEA. The CDR3 sequence is 13 residues long. CDR3 in amino acids: CSVEPGTGSEAFF. CDR3 nucleotides: TGCAGCGTTGAACCCGGGACGGGTTCTGAAGCTTTCTTT.

The chain combines TRBV20-1 with TRBJ2-5, with 7 bases that match TRBD1. The V and J ends lost 1 base and 0 bases, in that order; junction bases with no gene match: 5. This CDR3 region has 15 residues. Germline loops: CDR1 DFQATT, CDR2 SNEGSKA (reference sequence). The CDR3 region has the DNA TGCAGTGCTAGAGTTTTCAGGGGGTACCAAGAGACCCAGTACTTC. Its protein is CSARVFRGYQETQYF.

This clonotype was observed a few times. V gene TRBV7-9 combines with J gene TRBJ1-2; D gene ambiguous. The CDR3 consists of 13 residues. CDR1 and CDR2 from the germline V gene are SEHNR and FQNEAQ (reference sequence). Trimming took 5 bases from V and 1 from J, leaving 8 bases between them. The CDR3 coding sequence is TGTGCCAGCAGCCCAATAGTTAACTATGGCTACACCTTC. Encoded protein: CASSPIVNYGYTF.

This clonotype was counted many times. The genes are TRBV6-5 and TRBJ1-5; TRBD1 aligns across 7 bases. In germline, CDR1 is MNHEY, CDR2 SVGAGI. This CDR3 spans 13 amino acids. Trimming cost V 2 bases and J 6 bases; bases outside gene matches: 1. The CDR3 sequence: CASSYDRVQPQHF. The CDR3 DNA reads as TGTGCCAGCAGTTACGACAGGGTTCAGCCCCAGCATTTT.

In this sample, this clonotype turned up once. This chain joins TRBV28 and TRBJ1-2; D ambiguous. CDR1 and CDR2 (germline): MDHEN, SYDVKM. Trimming left V 5 bases short and J 8 bases short, with 15 bases between. There are 13 residues in the CDR3. The CDR3 coding sequence is TGTGCCAGCAGTCGCATTGGTCAGCTGGGCTACACCTTC. This encodes CASSRIGQLGYTF.

This clonotype was observed at least ten times. V usage is TRBV7-6 and J usage is TRBJ1-2, with D hard to call. This CDR3 is built from 13 residues. V was shortened by 1 base and J by 7 bases, with 10 bases between the two germline ends. Germline values: CDR1 SGHVS, CDR2 FNYEAQ. The CDR3 is CASSLDSLGGYTF. The CDR3 DNA reads TGTGCCAGCAGCTTAGATTCCCTCGGTGGCTACACCTTC.

This chain links TRBV7-2 with TRBJ2-7, with D perhaps TRBD2 (6 bases). CDR3 size: 15 residues. CDR1 and CDR2 from the germline V gene are SGHTA and FQGNSA. Trimming stripped 5 bases from V and 5 bases from J, with 19 bases between. The CDR3, as DNA: TGTGCCAGCAGCGTATCTAGCGACCCAGCCCACGAGCAGTACTTC. Amino acids: CASSVSSDPAHEQYF.

There are a few counts of this clonotype. V gene TRBV30 combines with J gene TRBJ2-6; perhaps TRBD1 as D (6 bases). The germline gives CDR1 GTSNPN, CDR2 SVGIG (reference sequence). The CDR3 loop spans 19 amino acids. V lost 3 bases to trimming and J lost 0 bases, with 21 bases between them. The CDR3 is CAWRLAGGVRISGANVLTF. CDR3 bases: TGTGCCTGGAGACTCGCTGGGGGCGTCCGAATCTCTGGGGCCAACGTCCTGACTTTC.

In its sample, this clonotype was seen many times. The V gene is TRBV5-1, the J gene TRBJ2-6, with 8 bases identical to TRBD1. The CDR3 covers 19 residues. From germline, CDR1 is SGHRS and CDR2 YFSETQ. The V gene end was trimmed by 0 bases and the J gene end by 0 bases; junction bases not matched to a gene: 8. DNA of the CDR3: TGCGCCAGCAGCTTGGCCGGACAGGGAAGCTTCTCTGGGGCCAACGTCCTGACTTTC. As protein: CASSLAGQGSFSGANVLTF.

Many counts were recorded for this clonotype. The V gene is TRBV29-1, the J gene TRBJ1-6; no firm D call. The germline V and J ends were trimmed by 8 bases and 0 bases, with 14 bases remaining between them. Looked up from germline, CDR1 is SQVTM and CDR2 is ANQGSEA. The CDR3 extends over 15 amino acids. The CDR3 protein is CSSFLRSSYNSPLHF. In nucleotides, the CDR3 is TGCAGCTCTTTCCTCCGGAGCTCCTATAATTCACCCCTCCACTTT.

This clonotype was found many times. CDR3 DNA sequence: TGTGCCAGCAGCTTAGAAAGGGCGAGGGATTCACCCCTCCACTTT. Translated: CASSLERARDSPLHF. The chain joins TRBV7-8 to TRBJ1-6; no reliable D call. The CDR3 is 15 residues long. Trimming shortened V by 1 base and J by 8 bases, and 12 bases separated the two germline ends. Germline CDR1 is SGHVS and CDR2 is FQNEAQ. The entire variable domain, with the rest obtained from reference TRBV7-8 and TRBJ1-6, is as follows: GAGVSQSPRYKVAKRGQDVALRCDPISGHVSLFWYQQALGQGPEFLTYFQNEAQLDKSGLPSDRFFAERPEGSVSTLKIQRTQQEDSAVYLCASSLERARDSPLHFGNGTRLTVT.

The rearrangement joins TRBV18 to TRBJ2-1, with 12 nucleotides matching TRBD1. Germline loops: CDR1 KGHSH, CDR2 LQKENI. V was clipped by 3 bases and J by 8 bases; unmatched bases: 11. The CDR3 is made up of 17 amino acids. The CDR3 coding sequence is TGTGCCAGCTCACCGACTTCCGGGACAGGGGGCTCCGATGAGCAGTTCTTC. Amino acids: CASSPTSGTGGSDEQFF.

V and J are TRBV7-2 and TRBJ2-1; the match to TRBD2 covers 9 bases. This CDR3 is 15 amino acids long. Germline trimming cut 5 bases from V and 14 bases from J; bases unmatched to any gene: 16. Germline CDR1 and CDR2: SGHTA and FQGNSA. The CDR3, as DNA: TGTGCCAGCAGCCCAGTGCGGGGGGGCACCACTAGGGAGTTCTTC. Protein sequence: CASSPVRGGTTREFF.

This clonotype was observed at least ten times. V gene TRBV28 combines with J gene TRBJ1-1; D remains unclear. The germline V gene has CDR1 MDHEN and CDR2 SYDVKM. This CDR3 region has 14 residues. V was trimmed by 7 bases and J by 3 bases, leaving 15 bases between them. The CDR3 reads CASTSEGIDTEAFF. CDR3 coding DNA: TGTGCCAGCACCTCCGAAGGTATCGACACTGAAGCTTTCTTT. The whole variable domain, remainder taken from reference TRBV28 and TRBJ1-1, is DVKVTQSSRYLVKRTGEKVFLECVQDMDHENMFWYRQDPGLGLRLIYFSYDVKMKEKGDIPEGYSVSREKKERFSLILESASTNQTSMYLCASTSEGIDTEAFFGQGTRLTVV.

V usage is TRBV7-3 and J usage is TRBJ1-1; the D is unclear. Germline V gene data show CDR1 as SGHTA and CDR2 as FQGTGA. V lost 8 bases, J lost 5 bases, and 15 bases lay in between. This CDR3 is 13 amino acids long. Here the CDR3 reads CASAGRLGTEAFF. The CDR3 DNA reads TGTGCCAGCGCGGGGAGACTGGGAACTGAAGCTTTCTTT.

The sample holds a few counts of this clonotype. This chain uses TRBV20-1 with TRBJ2-7, with D possibly being TRBD1 (5 bases). CDR1 and CDR2 (germline): DFQATT, SNEGSKA (reference sequence). Trimming took 4 bases from V and 2 from J, leaving 15 bases between them. The CDR3 has 14 residues. The CDR3 loop is CSAIWAGRAYEQYF. In nucleotides, the CDR3 is TGCAGTGCTATATGGGCCGGCAGGGCCTACGAGCAGTACTTC.

This clonotype was observed at least ten times. The V and J genes are TRBV12-3 or TRBV12-4 and TRBJ1-2; 7 nucleotides match TRBD1. This CDR3 contains 19 residues. After removal of 3 bases from V and 0 bases from J, the junction contained 16 bases not matched to a gene. CDR3 sequence: CASSFPQGTAGLANYGYTF. CDR3 bases: TGTGCCAGCAGTTTCCCTCAAGGGACAGCGGGATTGGCTAACTATGGCTACACCTTC.

This clonotype was counted a few times. V gene TRBV6-5 combines with J gene TRBJ2-5; D gene unclear. The CDR3 runs to 14 residues. V was trimmed by 5 bases and J by 4 bases, leaving 14 bases between them. Germline CDR1 is MNHEY and CDR2 is SVGAGI. The CDR3: CASSRRFGSETQYF. CDR3 DNA sequence: TGTGCCAGCAGTCGACGGTTCGGATCAGAGACCCAGTACTTC.

Details on this clonotype: A much bigger clone sits one base away, suggesting this may be a read error. The chain joins TRBV5-4 to TRBJ2-1; D remains ambiguous. Gene TRBJ2-7 matches the end of the DNA better, so the J call may be wrong. This CDR3 region has 14 residues. CDR1 and CDR2 (germline): SGHNT, YYREEE (reference sequence). CDR3 loop: CASSWTRTGDEQYF. The CDR3 DNA reads TGTGCCAGCAGCTGGACCCGCACTGGGGATGAGCAGTACTTC.

This sequence joins TRBV2 and TRBJ1-5, with 7 bases matching TRBD1. CDR1 is SNHLY and CDR2 is FYNNEI in the germline V gene. V shed 6 bases and J 7 bases; nucleotides not matched to a gene: 6. The CDR3 has 13 residues. The CDR3 DNA follows: TGTGCCAGCAGGGTCGACAGGGACCAGCCCCAGCATTTT. Its protein product is CASRVDRDQPQHF. The variable domain in full, completed from reference TRBV2 and TRBJ1-5, reads EPEVTQTPSHQVTQMGQEVILRCVPISNHLYFYWYRQILGQKVEFLVSFYNNEISEKSEIFDDQFSVERPDGSNFTLKIRSTKLEDSAMYFCASRVDRDQPQHFGDGTRLSIL.